The rows below give T cell receptor beta chains drawn from one sample of a study of cytomegalovirus exposure and HLA in healthy donors. The table came from immunoSEQ multiplex PCR; TCRdb's copy has only in-frame clones and leaves some out. The sample has roughly 120,000 clones, 70% to 85% seen once; the top ten hold 3.7%. The sequencing input was PBMCs. The receptors stem from a human donor in good health. CDR3s leave out the opening cysteine and the closing phenylalanine or tryptophan.

v_gene: TRBV10-3
j_gene: TRBJ1-2
CDR3aa: AISDVQGAVGYT

v_gene: TRBV19
j_gene: TRBJ1-5
CDR3aa: ASSISGSNQPQH

v_gene: TRBV6-5
j_gene: TRBJ1-2
CDR3aa: ASSWTESDYGYT

v_gene: TRBV15
j_gene: TRBJ2-5
CDR3aa: ATSKIIGILPETQY

v_gene: TRBV6-5
j_gene: TRBJ2-1
CDR3aa: ASSYVGEQF

v_gene: TRBV6-4
j_gene: TRBJ2-7
CDR3aa: ASSDSPGVGEQY

v_gene: TRBV6-5
j_gene: TRBJ1-2
CDR3aa: ASSYRYRGSYGYT

v_gene: TRBV2
j_gene: TRBJ2-7
CDR3aa: ASRATSETYEQY

v_gene: TRBV5-4
j_gene: TRBJ2-5
CDR3aa: ASSLGLAGGQETQY

v_gene: TRBV11-2
j_gene: TRBJ1-3
CDR3aa: ASSLTRGRSGNTIY

v_gene: TRBV27
j_gene: TRBJ2-7
CDR3aa: ASSRDRLSYEQY

v_gene: TRBV29-1
j_gene: TRBJ2-2
CDR3aa: SVPTVGQTGELF

v_gene: TRBV15
j_gene: -
CDR3aa: ATSRADRGGSYEQY

v_gene: TRBV7-2
j_gene: TRBJ2-7
CDR3aa: ASSLASGQGYEQY